This TCR beta chain appears in the sequencing data of a study of molecular identifiers for immune sequencing clone quantification. The table lists this clonotype with many counts. The target antigen is unknown. The V and J ends lost 1 base and 2 bases respectively, with 14 bases between them. The CDR3 extends over 16 amino acids. Germline loops: CDR1 SGHTA, CDR2 FQGNSA. The authors sorted naive CD8 T cells as CD8+CD4-CCR7+CD45RA+. Bulk libraries came from a prior protocol with listed TCR primers. TCRdb called the PCR reads again in MiXCR, with one record for every CDR3 protein. Of approximately 550,000 distinct CDR3 sequences listed, over 20% are singletons. The study's findings and limits: Jurkat TCR RNA from one cell was spiked into about a million naive cells, and it was reportedly detectable there.

Sample: naive CD8+ T cells from blood, with Jurkat cell RNA spiked in. Subset: FACS-sorted CD8+CD4-CCR7+CD45RA+ naive T cells. The clonotype comes from a human donor in good health. Some libraries in this study had Jurkat cell RNA spiked in. The chain links TRBV7-2 to TRBJ1-1, with a weak D call TRBD1 (6 bases). CDR3 amino acids: CASSLGGRLLNTEAFF. In DNA form, the CDR3 reads TGTGCCAGCAGCTTAGGGGGGCGGCTGCTTAACACTGAAGCTTTCTTT.